The clone carrying this T cell receptor beta chain has a count of ten or more. No antigen is known for it. There are 15 residues in the CDR3. CDR1 MDHEN and CDR2 SYDVKM come from the germline V gene. V shed 7 bases and J 2 bases; nucleotides not matched to a gene: 7. This entry belongs to a study of T-cell reconstitution after alpha-beta-depleted transplantation in children. Study-wide results and limits: Where alpha-beta T cells came from about two months after transplant was reportedly several hundred expanded graft clones. Newly generated T cells supplied most T-cell counts and diversity one year post-transplant. In some patients, recipient T cells and intrathymic progenitors surviving conditioning explained high day-60 diversity.

A library of TCRbeta sequences, prepared with unique molecular identifiers, was generated. One entry per CDR3 protein results from TCRdb running MiXCR on the PCR reads. Among roughly 500,000 distinct CDR3 sequences listed, roughly a tenth were seen once. This specimen was PBMCs, taken before TCRalphabeta/CD19-depleted stem cell transplant. The gene calls are TRBV28 and TRBJ2-1; TRBD2 matches at 8 bases. This TCR was sampled from a child aged 2 to 15 with inherited bone marrow failure, due to receive a stem cell transplant. The DNA for the CDR3 is TGTGCCAGCACAGGCGGGAGGACGCCCTACAATGAGCAGTTCTTC. Amino acid sequence: CASTGGRTPYNEQFF.